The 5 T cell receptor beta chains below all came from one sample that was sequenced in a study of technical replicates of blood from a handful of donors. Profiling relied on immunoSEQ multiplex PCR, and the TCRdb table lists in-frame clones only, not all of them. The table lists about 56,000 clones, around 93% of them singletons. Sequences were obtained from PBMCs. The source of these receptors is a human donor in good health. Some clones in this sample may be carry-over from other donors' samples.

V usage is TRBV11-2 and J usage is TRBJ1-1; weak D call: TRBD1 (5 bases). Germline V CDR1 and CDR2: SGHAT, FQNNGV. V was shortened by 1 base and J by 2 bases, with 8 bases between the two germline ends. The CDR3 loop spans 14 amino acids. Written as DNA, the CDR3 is TGTGCCAGCAGCTTAGGACAGAGAAACACTGAAGCTTTCTTT. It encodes CASSLGQRNTEAFF.

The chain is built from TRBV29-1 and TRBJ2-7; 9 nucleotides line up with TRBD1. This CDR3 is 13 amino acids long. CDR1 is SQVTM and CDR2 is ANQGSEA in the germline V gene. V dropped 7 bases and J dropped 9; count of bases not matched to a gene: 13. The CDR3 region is CSALQGQGMPQYF. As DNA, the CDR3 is TGCAGCGCGCTCCAGGGACAGGGTATGCCGCAGTACTTC.

The DNA of the CDR3 is TGTGCCAGCAGCGTAGGGCGTCTGGGTAGCGGGAGGAGGGTAGAGACCCAGTACTTC. Its protein is CASSVGRLGSGRRVETQYF. V and J are TRBV9 and TRBJ2-5; 10 nucleotides agree with TRBD2. The germline gives CDR1 SGDLS, CDR2 YYNGEE. The CDR3 has 19 residues. The J segment lost 4 bases and the V segment lost 0 bases, leaving 15 bases of the junction unmatched.

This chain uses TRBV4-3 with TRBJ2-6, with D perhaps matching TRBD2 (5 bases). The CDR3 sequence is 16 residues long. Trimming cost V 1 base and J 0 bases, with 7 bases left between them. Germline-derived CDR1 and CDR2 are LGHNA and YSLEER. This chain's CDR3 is CASSQVRGSGANVLTF. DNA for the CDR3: TGCGCCAGCAGCCAAGTTCGGGGCTCTGGGGCCAACGTCCTGACTTTC.

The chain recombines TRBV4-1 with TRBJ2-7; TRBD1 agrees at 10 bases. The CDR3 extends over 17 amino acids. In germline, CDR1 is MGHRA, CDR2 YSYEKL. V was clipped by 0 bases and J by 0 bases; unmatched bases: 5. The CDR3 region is CASSQDRGTGASYEQYF. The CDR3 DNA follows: TGCGCCAGCAGCCAAGATCGGGGGACAGGGGCCTCCTACGAGCAGTACTTC.